This entry lists 14 T cell receptor beta chains sequenced from one sample in a study of cytomegalovirus exposure and HLA in healthy donors. Here immunoSEQ multiplex PCR was the method, and the copy in TCRdb shows in-frame clones only, minus some. Here the sample spans some 110,000 clones, around 94% being singletons. Material: PBMCs. The receptors were sampled from a woman between 18 and 29 years old in good health and CMV-seronegative.

The CDR3 nucleotides are TGTGCCAGCAAGCCGGGACAGGGGGTGTCTTACGAGCAGTACTTC. Amino acids: CASKPGQGVSYEQYF. The V and J genes are TRBV28 and TRBJ2-7, with TRBD1 matching 11 bases. Trimming cost V 7 bases and J 4 bases; bases outside gene matches: 9. Germline V lookup: CDR1 MDHEN, CDR2 SYDVKM. The CDR3 is 15 residues long.

V gene TRBV2 combines with J gene TRBJ1-6; TRBD1 aligns across 8 bases. This CDR3 comprises 17 residues. CDR1 and CDR2 (germline): SNHLY, FYNNEI. The junction had 12 bases not matched to a gene; V was cut back by 2 bases and J by 9 bases. CDR3 nucleotide sequence: TGTGCCAGCAGTGAAATCAATATTGGGCAGGGGGCTTCACCCCTCCACTTT. Its protein is CASSEINIGQGASPLHF.

In this sample, this clone turned up a few times. The chain recombines TRBV30 with TRBJ2-5, with D unclear. Germline CDR1 reads GTSNPN; CDR2 reads SVGIG (reference sequence). V lost 3 bases, J lost 0 bases, and 2 bases lay in between. The CDR3 is 11 residues long. CDR3 coding DNA: TGTGCCTGGAGCTACCAAGAGACCCAGTACTTC. Translating it yields CAWSYQETQYF.

The chain joins TRBV28 to TRBJ1-1; the match to TRBD1 covers 8 bases. CDR3 length equals 11 residues. Germline CDR1 and CDR2: MDHEN and SYDVKM. J lost 10 bases, V lost 7 bases, and 5 bases had no gene match. In DNA, the CDR3 is TGTGCCAGCATTATCCAGGGGGCAGCTTTCTTT. This gives the protein CASIIQGAAFF.

This CDR3 reads CASSLESRVIVGYTF. In nucleotides, the CDR3 is TGTGCCAGCAGCTTAGAATCCAGGGTAATCGTCGGCTACACCTTC. V gene TRBV7-2 combines with J gene TRBJ1-2, with D perhaps TRBD1 (5 bases). This CDR3 is 15 amino acids long. Germline values: CDR1 SGHTA, CDR2 FQGNSA. V lost 1 base and J 8 bases, leaving 17 bases between the germline ends.

This chain links TRBV5-1 with TRBJ2-1; 9 bases agree with TRBD2. The V segment lost 2 bases and the J segment 1 base; nucleotides outside the gene matches: 1. Germline assignment: CDR1 SGHRS and CDR2 YFSETQ. The length of the CDR3 is 15 residues. The CDR3 nucleotides read TGCGCCAGCAGCTTTCTAGCGGGGTCCTACAATGAGCAGTTCTTC. This sequence encodes CASSFLAGSYNEQFF.

The chain links TRBV6-1 to TRBJ2-1; a possible D gene is TRBD1 (6 bases). V was trimmed by 6 bases and J by 9 bases, leaving 15 bases between them. Germline CDR1 MNHNS, CDR2 SASEGT. The length of the CDR3 is 13 residues. CDR3 loop: CASRDAYRAEQFF. For the CDR3, the DNA is TGTGCCAGCAGGGACGCTTACAGGGCTGAGCAGTTCTTC.

This clone has just one count. The chain employs TRBV30 and TRBJ1-1, with D tentatively TRBD1 (5 bases). Germline-derived CDR1 and CDR2 are GTSNPN and SVGIG (reference sequence). The CDR3 sequence is 17 residues long. Trimming removed 1 base at V and 3 bases at J, with 21 bases between. This CDR3 is CAWSGQGLGIGDTEAFF. CDR3 coding DNA: TGTGCCTGGAGTGGCCAGGGTTTAGGGATTGGGGACACTGAAGCTTTCTTT.

The chain combines TRBV29-1 with TRBJ2-5; the D gene is possibly TRBD1 (5 bases). The CDR3 loop spans 14 amino acids. The germline V gene has CDR1 SQVTM and CDR2 ANQGSEA. Trimming took 2 bases from V and 1 from J, leaving 11 bases between them. The CDR3 here is CSVEIGAAQETQYF. The CDR3 nucleotides are TGCAGCGTTGAAATTGGGGCAGCCCAAGAGACCCAGTACTTC.

The rearrangement uses TRBV28 and TRBJ2-5, with 8 bases identical to TRBD2. The junction had 8 bases not matched to a gene; V was cut back by 5 bases and J by 0 bases. The CDR3 is 16 amino acids. Germline V gene lookup returns CDR1 MDHEN and CDR2 SYDVKM. The CDR3 reads CASSPGVAGYQETQYF. The CDR3, as DNA: TGTGCCAGCAGTCCCGGAGTAGCGGGGTACCAAGAGACCCAGTACTTC. The full variable domain, in which reference TRBV28 and TRBJ2-5 provide the parts outside the CDR3, is DVKVTQSSRYLVKRTGEKVFLECVQDMDHENMFWYRQDPGLGLRLIYFSYDVKMKEKGDIPEGYSVSREKKERFSLILESASTNQTSMYLCASSPGVAGYQETQYFGPGTRLLVL.

The CDR3 loop reads CASSGQPASGGTDTQYF. The CDR3 DNA follows: TGTGCCAGCAGCGGGCAACCGGCTAGCGGGGGCACAGATACGCAGTATTTT. The V gene is TRBV7-3, the J gene TRBJ2-3, with TRBD2 matching over 9 bases. V lost 5 bases, J lost 1 base, and 10 bases stayed unmatched. Germline V gene data show CDR1 as SGHTA and CDR2 as FQGTGA. The CDR3 consists of 17 residues.

V and J are TRBV7-9 and TRBJ2-1; D is undetermined. CDR1 is SEHNR, CDR2 FQNEAQ, per germline (reference sequence). V was clipped by 5 bases and J by 14 bases, with 16 bases between them. The CDR3 extends over 12 amino acids. The CDR3 loop reads CASSPDSTTKFF. Written as DNA, the CDR3 is TGTGCCAGCAGCCCAGATAGCACTACTAAGTTCTTC.

The chain is built from TRBV30 and TRBJ1-2, with TRBD1 identical over 7 bases. CDR1 is GTSNPN, CDR2 SVGIG, per germline (reference sequence). The CDR3 consists of 13 residues. V was pared by 4 bases and J by 5 bases, with 7 bases of the junction left unmatched. The CDR3 reads CAWNPGGGYGYTF. In nucleotides, the CDR3 is TGTGCCTGGAACCCAGGGGGAGGATATGGCTACACCTTC. The entire variable domain, with the rest obtained from reference TRBV30 and TRBJ1-2, is as follows: SQTIHQWPATLVQPVGSPLSLECTVEGTSNPNLYWYRQAAGRGLQLLFYSVGIGQISSEVPQNLSASRPQDRQFILSSKKLLLSDSGFYLCAWNPGGGYGYTFGSGTRLTVV.

As DNA, the CDR3 is TGTGCCAGTAGTATGGACCTGGACGGGATGAATGAAAAACTGTTTTTT. Translating gives CASSMDLDGMNEKLFF. V and J are TRBV19 and TRBJ1-4; D is unresolved. V was shortened by 3 bases and J by 5 bases, with 16 bases between the two germline ends. The length of the CDR3 is 16 residues. Germline assignment: CDR1 LNHDA and CDR2 SQIVND (reference sequence). The entire variable domain, with the rest obtained from reference TRBV19 and TRBJ1-4, is as follows: DGGITQSPKYLFRKEGQNVTLSCEQNLNHDAMYWYRQDPGQGLRLIYYSQIVNDFQKGDIAEGYSVSREKKESFPLTVTSAQKNPTAFYLCASSMDLDGMNEKLFFGSGTQLSVL.